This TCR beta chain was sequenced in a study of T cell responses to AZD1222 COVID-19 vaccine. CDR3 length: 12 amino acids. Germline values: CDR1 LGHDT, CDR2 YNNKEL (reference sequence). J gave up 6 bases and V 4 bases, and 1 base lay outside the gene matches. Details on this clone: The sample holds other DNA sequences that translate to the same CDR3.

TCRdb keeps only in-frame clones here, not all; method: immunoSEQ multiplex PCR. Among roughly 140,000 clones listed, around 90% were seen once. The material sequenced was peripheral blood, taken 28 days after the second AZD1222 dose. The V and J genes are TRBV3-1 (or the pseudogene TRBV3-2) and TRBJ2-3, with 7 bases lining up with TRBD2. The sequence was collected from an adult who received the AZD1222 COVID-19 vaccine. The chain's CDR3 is CASSPRGDTQYF. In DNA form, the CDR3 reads TGTGCCAGCAGCCCGCGGGGGGATACGCAGTATTTT.